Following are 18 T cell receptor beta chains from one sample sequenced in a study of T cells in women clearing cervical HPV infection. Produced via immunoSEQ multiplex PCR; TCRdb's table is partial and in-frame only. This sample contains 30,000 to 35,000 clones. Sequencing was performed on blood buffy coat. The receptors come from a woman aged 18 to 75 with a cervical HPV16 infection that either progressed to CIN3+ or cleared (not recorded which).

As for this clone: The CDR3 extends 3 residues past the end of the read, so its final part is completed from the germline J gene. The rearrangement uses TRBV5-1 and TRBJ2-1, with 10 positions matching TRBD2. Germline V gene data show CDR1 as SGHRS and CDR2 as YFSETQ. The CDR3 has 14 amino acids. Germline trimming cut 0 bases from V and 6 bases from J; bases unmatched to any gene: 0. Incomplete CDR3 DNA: TGCGCCAGCAGCTTGGGACTAGCGGGCAATGAG. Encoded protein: CASSLGLAGNE. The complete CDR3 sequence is CASSLGLAGNEQFF. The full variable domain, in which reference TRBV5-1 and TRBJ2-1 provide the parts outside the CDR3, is KAGVTQTPRYLIKTRGQQVTLSCSPISGHRSVSWYQQTPGQGLQFLFEYFSETQRNKGNFPGRFSGRQFSNSRSEMNVSTLELGDSALYLCASSLGLAGNEQFFGPGTRLTVL.

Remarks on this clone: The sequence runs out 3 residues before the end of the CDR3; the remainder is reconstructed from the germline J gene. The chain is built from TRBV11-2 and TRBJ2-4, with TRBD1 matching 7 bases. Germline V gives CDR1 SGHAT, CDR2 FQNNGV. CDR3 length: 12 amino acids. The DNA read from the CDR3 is TGTGCCAGCAGCCTGGACAGGCCCCAT. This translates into CASSLDRPH. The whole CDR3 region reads CASSLDRPHQYF.

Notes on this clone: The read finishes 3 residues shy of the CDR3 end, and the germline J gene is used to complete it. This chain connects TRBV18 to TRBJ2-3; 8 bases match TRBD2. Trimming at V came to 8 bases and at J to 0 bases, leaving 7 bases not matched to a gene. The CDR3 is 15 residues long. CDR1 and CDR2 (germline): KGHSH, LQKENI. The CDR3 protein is CASTISSGSTDTQYF. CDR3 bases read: TGTGCCAGCACTATATCTAGCGGGAGCACAGATACG.

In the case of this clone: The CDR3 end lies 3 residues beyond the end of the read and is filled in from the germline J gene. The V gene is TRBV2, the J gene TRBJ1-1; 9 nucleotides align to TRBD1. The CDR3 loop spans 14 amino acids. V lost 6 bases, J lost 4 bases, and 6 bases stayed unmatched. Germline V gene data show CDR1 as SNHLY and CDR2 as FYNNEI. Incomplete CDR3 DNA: TGTGCCAGCAGGCTGACAGGGGGAAGCACTGAA. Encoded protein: CASRLTGGSTE. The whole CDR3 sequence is CASRLTGGSTEAFF. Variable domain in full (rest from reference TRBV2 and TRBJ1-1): EPEVTQTPSHQVTQMGQEVILRCVPISNHLYFYWYRQILGQKVEFLVSFYNNEISEKSEIFDDQFSVERPDGSNFTLKIRSTKLEDSAMYFCASRLTGGSTEAFFGQGTRLTVV.

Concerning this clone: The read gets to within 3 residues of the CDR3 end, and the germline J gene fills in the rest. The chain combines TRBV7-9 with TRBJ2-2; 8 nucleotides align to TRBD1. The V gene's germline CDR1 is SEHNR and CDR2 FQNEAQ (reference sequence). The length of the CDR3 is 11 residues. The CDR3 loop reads CASSPDRGLFF. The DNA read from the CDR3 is TGTGCCAGCAGCCCTGACAGGGGG. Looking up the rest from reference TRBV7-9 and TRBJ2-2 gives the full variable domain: DTGVSQNPRHKITKRGQNVTFRCDPISEHNRLYWYRQTLGQGPEFLTYFQNEAQLEKSRLLSDRFSAERPKGSFSTLEIQRTEQGDSAMYLCASSPDRGLFFGEGSRLTVL.

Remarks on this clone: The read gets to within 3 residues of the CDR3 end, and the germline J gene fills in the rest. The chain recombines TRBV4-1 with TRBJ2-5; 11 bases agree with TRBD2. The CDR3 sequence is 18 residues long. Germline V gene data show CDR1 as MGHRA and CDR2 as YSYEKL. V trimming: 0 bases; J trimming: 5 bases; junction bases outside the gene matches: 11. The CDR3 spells CASSQDWVAGGPGETQYF. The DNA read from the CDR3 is TGCGCCAGCAGCCAAGATTGGGTAGCGGGAGGGCCGGGGGAGACC.

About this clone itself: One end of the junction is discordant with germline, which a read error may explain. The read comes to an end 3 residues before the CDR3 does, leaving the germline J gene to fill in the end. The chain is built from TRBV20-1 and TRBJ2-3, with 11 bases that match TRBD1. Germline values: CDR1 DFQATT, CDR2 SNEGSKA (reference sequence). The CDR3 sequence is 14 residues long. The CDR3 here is CSAKDRGRSETQYF. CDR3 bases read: TGCAGTGCTAAGGACAGGGGGCGTTCAGAGACG.

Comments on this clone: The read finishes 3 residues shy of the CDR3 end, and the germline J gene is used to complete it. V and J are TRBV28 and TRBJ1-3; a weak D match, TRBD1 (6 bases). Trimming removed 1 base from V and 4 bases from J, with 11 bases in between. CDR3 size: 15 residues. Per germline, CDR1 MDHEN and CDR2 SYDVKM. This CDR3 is CASSLLSGTGNTIYF. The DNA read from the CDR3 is TGTGCCAGCAGTTTATTGTCAGGGACAGGAAACACC. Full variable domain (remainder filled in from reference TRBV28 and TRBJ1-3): DVKVTQSSRYLVKRTGEKVFLECVQDMDHENMFWYRQDPGLGLRLIYFSYDVKMKEKGDIPEGYSVSREKKERFSLILESASTNQTSMYLCASSLLSGTGNTIYFGEGSWLTVV.

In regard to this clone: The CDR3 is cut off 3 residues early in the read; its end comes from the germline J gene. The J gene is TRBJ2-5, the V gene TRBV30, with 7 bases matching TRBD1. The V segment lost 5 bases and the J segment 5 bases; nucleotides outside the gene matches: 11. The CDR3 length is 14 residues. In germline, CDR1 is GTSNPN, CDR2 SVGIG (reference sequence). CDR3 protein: CAWGQEPGSETQYF. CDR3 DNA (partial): TGTGCCTGGGGACAGGAACCGGGGAGCGAGACC.

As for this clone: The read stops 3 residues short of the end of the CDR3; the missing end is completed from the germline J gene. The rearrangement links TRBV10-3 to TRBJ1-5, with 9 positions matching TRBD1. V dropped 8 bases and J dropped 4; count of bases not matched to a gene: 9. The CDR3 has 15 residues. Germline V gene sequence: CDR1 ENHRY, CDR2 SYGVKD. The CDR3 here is CAIAPSDRGNQPQHF. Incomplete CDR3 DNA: TGTGCCATCGCCCCCTCGGACAGGGGAAATCAGCCC.

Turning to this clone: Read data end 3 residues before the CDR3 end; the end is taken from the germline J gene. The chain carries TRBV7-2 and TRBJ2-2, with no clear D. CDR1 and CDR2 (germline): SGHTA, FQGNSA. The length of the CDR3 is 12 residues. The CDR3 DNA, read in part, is TGTGCCAGCAGCTTAGTTAGTGAAAAG. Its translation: CASSLVSEK. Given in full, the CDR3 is CASSLVSEKLFF.

The CDR3 DNA, read in part, is TGTGCCAGCTCACCAAATCGGGACACGGACGAC. This gives the protein CASSPNRDTDD. The full CDR3 sequence reads CASSPNRDTDDYTF. The chain is built from TRBV18 and TRBJ1-2; perhaps TRBD1 as D (6 bases). The read comes to an end 3 residues before the CDR3 does, leaving the germline J gene to fill in the end. Germline V gene lookup returns CDR1 KGHSH and CDR2 LQKENI. The CDR3 runs 14 residues.

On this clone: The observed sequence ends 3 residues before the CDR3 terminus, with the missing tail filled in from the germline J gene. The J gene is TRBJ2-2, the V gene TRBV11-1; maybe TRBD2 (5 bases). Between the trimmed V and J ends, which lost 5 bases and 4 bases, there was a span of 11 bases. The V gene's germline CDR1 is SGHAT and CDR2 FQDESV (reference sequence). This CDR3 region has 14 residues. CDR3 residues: CASSPSPATGELFF. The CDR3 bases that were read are TGTGCCAGCAGCCCTAGCCCCGCCACCGGGGAG.

CDR3 DNA (partial): TGTGCCAGCAGCCCAGGGGGTATCACAGATACG. Translation: CASSPGGITDT. The complete CDR3 sequence is CASSPGGITDTQYF. The gene calls are TRBV7-2 and TRBJ2-3; TRBD1 aligns across 7 bases. The CDR3 end falls 3 residues outside the read, so it is completed with the germline J gene. The CDR3 has 14 residues. V trimming: 5 bases; J trimming: 2 bases; junction bases outside the gene matches: 4. The germline CDR1 and CDR2 sequences are SGHTA and FQGNSA.

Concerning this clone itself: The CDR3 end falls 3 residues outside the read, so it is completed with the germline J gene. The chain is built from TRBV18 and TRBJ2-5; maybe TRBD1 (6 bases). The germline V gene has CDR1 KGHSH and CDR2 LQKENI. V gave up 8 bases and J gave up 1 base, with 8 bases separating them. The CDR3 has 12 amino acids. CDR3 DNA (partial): TGTGCCAGCACGACAGGCCAAGAGACC. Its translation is CASTTGQET. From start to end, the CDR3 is CASTTGQETQYF.

The CDR3 region is CATTEGAQETQYF. The covered CDR3 bases are TGTGCCACCACCGAAGGGGCACAAGAGACC. The gene calls are TRBV2 and TRBJ2-5; D possibly corresponds to TRBD1 (5 bases). The read is 3 residues too short to cover the CDR3 end, so that end is filled in from the germline J gene. Trimming pared 10 bases from V and 2 bases from J, leaving 14 bases between. CDR1 is SNHLY, CDR2 FYNNEI, per germline. The CDR3 runs to 13 residues.

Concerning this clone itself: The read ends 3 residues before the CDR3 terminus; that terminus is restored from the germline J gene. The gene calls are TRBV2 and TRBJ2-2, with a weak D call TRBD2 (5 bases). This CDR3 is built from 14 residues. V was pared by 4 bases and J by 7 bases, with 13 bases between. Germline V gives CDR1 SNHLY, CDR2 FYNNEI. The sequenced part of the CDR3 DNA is TGTGCCAGCAGTGTACTAGGTACCGGCGGGGAG. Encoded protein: CASSVLGTGGE. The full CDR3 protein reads CASSVLGTGGELFF. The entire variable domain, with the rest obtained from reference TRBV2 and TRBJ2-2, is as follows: EPEVTQTPSHQVTQMGQEVILRCVPISNHLYFYWYRQILGQKVEFLVSFYNNEISEKSEIFDDQFSVERPDGSNFTLKIRSTKLEDSAMYFCASSVLGTGGELFFGEGSRLTVL.

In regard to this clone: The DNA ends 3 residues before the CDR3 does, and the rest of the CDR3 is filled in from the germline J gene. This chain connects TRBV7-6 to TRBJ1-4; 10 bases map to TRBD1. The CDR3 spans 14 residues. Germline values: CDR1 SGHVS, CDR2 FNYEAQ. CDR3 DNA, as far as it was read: TGTGCCAGCAGCTTTGGACAGGGGGATTCACCA. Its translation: CASSFGQGDSP. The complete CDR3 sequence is CASSFGQGDSPLFF.